The clone carrying this TCR beta chain occurred many times. Its antigen remains unknown. This specimen belongs to a study of T cells after yellow fever vaccination. Turning to the study itself: For low cell numbers, libraries were made with SMART-Seq v4 Ultra Low Input.

In TCRdb, the 5' RACE reads were re-called with MiXCR into one record per CDR3 protein. The sample records 320,000 or so distinct CDR3 sequences, 8.1% being singletons. Germline CDR1 SGHRS, CDR2 YFSETQ. V shed 0 bases and J 1 base; nucleotides not matched to a gene: 4. This CDR3 contains 16 residues. Study-level points and caveats: Clones from primary vaccination mostly reappeared after the booster (roughly 95% CD4, under 90% CD8).

The V call is TRBV5-1, the J call TRBJ2-3; 8 nucleotides agree with TRBD1. The TCR was taken from a man aged 18 to 29 who received the YFV17D yellow fever vaccine. The specimen comprised PBMCs, sampled roughly seven weeks after the first yellow fever vaccination. CDR3 in amino acids: CASSLAVTGGTDTQYF. CDR3 nucleotide sequence: TGCGCCAGCAGCTTGGCCGTGACAGGGGGCACAGATACGCAGTATTTT.